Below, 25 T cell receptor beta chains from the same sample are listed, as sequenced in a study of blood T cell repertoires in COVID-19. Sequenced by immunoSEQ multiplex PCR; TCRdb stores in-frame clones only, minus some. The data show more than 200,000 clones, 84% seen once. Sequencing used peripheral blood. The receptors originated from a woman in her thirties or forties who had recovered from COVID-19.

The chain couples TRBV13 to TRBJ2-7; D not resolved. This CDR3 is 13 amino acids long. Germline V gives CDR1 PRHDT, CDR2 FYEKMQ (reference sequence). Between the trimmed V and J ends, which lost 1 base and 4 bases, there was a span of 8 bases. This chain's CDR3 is CASSLAPQYEQYF. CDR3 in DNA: TGTGCCAGCAGCTTAGCCCCCCAGTACGAGCAGTACTTC. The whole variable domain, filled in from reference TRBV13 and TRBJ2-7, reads AAGVIQSPRHLIKEKRETATLKCYPIPRHDTVYWYQQGPGQDPQFLISFYEKMQSDKGSIPDRFSAQQFSDYHSELNMSSLELGDSALYFCASSLAPQYEQYFGPGTRLTVT.

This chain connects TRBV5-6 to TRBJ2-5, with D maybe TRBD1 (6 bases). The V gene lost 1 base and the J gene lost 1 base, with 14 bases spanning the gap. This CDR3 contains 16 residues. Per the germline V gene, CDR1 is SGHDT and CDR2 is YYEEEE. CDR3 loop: CASSLTGSQIQETQYF. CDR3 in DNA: TGTGCCAGCAGCTTGACAGGGTCTCAGATCCAAGAGACCCAGTACTTC.

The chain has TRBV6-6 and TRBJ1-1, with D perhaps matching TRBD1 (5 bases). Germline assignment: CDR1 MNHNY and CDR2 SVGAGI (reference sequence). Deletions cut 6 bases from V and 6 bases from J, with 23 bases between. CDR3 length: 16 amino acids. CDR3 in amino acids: CASSDGLVTGSAEAFF. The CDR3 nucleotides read TGTGCCAGCAGCGACGGGTTGGTAACAGGCAGCGCTGAAGCTTTCTTT.

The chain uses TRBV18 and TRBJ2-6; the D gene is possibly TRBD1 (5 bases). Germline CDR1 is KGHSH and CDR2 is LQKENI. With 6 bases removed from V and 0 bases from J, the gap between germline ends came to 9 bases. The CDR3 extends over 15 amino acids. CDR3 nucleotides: TGTGCCAGCTCCCTCAGGGTCTCTGGGGCCAACGTCCTGACTTTC. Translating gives CASSLRVSGANVLTF.

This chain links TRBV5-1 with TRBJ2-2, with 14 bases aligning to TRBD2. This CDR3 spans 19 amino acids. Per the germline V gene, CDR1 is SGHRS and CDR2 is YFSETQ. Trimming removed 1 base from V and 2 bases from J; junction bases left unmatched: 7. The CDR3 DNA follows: TGCGCCAGCAGCTTGCGGCTGACTAGCGGGGGGGAAAACACCGGGGAGCTGTTTTTT. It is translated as CASSLRLTSGGENTGELFF.

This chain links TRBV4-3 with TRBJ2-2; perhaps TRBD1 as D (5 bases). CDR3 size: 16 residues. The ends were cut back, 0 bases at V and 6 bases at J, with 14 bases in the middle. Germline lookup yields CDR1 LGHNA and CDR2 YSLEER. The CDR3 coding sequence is TGCGCCAGCAGCCAAGACATGACAGAAGTCGCCGGGGAGCTGTTTTTT. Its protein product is CASSQDMTEVAGELFF.

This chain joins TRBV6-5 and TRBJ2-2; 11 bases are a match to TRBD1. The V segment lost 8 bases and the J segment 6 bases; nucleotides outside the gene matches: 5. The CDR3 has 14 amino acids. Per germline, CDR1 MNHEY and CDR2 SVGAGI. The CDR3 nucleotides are TGTGCCAGCCGGGACAGGGGGATTGCCGGGGAGCTGTTTTTT. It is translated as CASRDRGIAGELFF.

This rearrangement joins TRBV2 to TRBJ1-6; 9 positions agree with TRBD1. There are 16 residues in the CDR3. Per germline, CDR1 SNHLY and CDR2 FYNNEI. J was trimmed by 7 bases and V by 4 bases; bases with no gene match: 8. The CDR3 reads CASSVSGTGLNSPLHF. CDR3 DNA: TGTGCCAGCAGTGTTAGCGGGACAGGGCTAAATTCACCCCTCCACTTT.

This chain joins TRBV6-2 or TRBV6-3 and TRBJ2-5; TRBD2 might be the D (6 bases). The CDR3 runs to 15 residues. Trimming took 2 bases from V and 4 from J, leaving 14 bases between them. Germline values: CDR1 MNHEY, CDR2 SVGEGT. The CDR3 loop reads CASSYATEGGETQYF. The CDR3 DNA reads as TGTGCCAGCAGTTACGCAACGGAGGGAGGAGAGACCCAGTACTTC.

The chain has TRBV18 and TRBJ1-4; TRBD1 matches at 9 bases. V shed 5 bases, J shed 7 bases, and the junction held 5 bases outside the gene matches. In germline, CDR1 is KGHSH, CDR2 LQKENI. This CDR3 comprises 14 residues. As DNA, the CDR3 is TGTGCCAGCTCAATAGGGACAGGGTCTGAAAAACTGTTTTTT. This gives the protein CASSIGTGSEKLFF.

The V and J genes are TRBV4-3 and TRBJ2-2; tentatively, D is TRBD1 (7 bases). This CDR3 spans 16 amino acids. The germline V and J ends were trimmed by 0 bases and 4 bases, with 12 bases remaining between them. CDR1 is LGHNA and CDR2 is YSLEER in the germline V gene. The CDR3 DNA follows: TGCGCCAGCAGCCAAGAAGGAGGGGGCCTCACCGGGGAGCTGTTTTTT. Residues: CASSQEGGGLTGELFF.

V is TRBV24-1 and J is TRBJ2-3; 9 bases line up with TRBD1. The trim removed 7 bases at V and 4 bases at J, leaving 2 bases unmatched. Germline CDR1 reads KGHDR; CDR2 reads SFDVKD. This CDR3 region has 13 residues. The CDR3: CATRQGAADTQYF. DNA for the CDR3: TGTGCCACCAGACAGGGGGCTGCAGATACGCAGTATTTT.

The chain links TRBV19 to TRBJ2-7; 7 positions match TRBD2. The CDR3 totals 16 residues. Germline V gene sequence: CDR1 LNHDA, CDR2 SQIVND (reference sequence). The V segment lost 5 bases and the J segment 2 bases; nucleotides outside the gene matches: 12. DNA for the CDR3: TGTGCCAGTAGTCTGCCGGGGCGGGGGACCCCCTACGAGCAGTACTTC. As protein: CASSLPGRGTPYEQYF.

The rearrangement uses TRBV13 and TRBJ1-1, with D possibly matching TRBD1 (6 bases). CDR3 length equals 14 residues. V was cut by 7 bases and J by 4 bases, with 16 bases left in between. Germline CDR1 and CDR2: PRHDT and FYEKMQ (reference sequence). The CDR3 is CASTRGGEGTEAFF. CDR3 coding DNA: TGTGCCAGCACCCGGGGGGGCGAAGGCACTGAAGCTTTCTTT.

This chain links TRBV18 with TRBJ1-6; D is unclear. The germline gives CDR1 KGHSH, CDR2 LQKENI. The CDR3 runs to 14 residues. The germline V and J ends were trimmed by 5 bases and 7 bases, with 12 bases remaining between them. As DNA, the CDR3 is TGTGCCAGCTCAGCAGGTTTGACGAATTCACCCCTCCACTTT. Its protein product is CASSAGLTNSPLHF. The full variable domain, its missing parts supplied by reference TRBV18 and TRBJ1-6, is NAGVMQNPRHLVRRRGQEARLRCSPMKGHSHVYWYRQLPEEGLKFMVYLQKENIIDESGMPKERFSAEFPKEGPSILRIQQVVRGDSAAYFCASSAGLTNSPLHFGNGTRLTVT.

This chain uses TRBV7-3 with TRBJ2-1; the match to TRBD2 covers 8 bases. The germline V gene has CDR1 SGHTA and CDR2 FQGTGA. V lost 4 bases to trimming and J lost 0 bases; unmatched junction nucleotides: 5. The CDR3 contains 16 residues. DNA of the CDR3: TGTGCCAGCAGCTCGGAGCGGGGGAGCTCCTACAATGAGCAGTTCTTC. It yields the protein CASSSERGSSYNEQFF. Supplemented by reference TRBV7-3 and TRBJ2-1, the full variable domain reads GAGVSQTPSNKVTEKGKYVELRCDPISGHTALYWYRQSLGQGPEFLIYFQGTGAADDSGLPNDRFFAVRPEGSVSTLKIQRTERGDSAVYLCASSSERGSSYNEQFFGPGTRLTVL.

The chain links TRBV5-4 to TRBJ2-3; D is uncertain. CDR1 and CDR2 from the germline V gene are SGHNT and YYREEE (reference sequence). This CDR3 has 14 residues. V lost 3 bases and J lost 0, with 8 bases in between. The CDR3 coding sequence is TGTGCCAGCAGCTCCACAATGAGCACAGATACGCAGTATTTT. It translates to CASSSTMSTDTQYF.

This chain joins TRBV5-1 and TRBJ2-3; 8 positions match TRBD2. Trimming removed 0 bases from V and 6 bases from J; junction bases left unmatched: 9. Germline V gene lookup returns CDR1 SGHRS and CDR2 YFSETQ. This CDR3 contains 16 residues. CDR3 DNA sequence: TGCGCCAGCAGCTTGGTGCGGGGGGCGGACAAGGATACGCAGTATTTT. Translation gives CASSLVRGADKDTQYF.

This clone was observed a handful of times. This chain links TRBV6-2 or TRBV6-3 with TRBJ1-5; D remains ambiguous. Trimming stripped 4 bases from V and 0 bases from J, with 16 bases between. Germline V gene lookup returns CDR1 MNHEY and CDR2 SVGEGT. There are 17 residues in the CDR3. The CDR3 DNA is TGTGCCAGCAGTTCGGTGGTGCCAAGTCATAGCAATCAGCCCCAGCATTTT. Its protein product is CASSSVVPSHSNQPQHF.

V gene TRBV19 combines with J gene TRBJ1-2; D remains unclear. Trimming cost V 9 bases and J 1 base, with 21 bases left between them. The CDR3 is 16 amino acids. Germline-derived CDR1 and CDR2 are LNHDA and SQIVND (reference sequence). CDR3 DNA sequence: TGTGCCAGCCTAGGCGGCTCAGCCCTTCTTAACTATGGCTACACCTTC. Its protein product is CASLGGSALLNYGYTF.

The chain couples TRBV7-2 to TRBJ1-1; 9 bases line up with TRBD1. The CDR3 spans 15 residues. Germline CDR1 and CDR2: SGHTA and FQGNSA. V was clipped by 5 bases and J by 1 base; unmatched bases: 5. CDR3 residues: CASSKTGGPNTEAFF. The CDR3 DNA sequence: TGTGCCAGCAGCAAAACAGGGGGCCCGAACACTGAAGCTTTCTTT.

Written as DNA, the CDR3 is TGTGCCAGCCAGGACACATTAAATCAGCCCCAGCATTTT. Encoded protein: CASQDTLNQPQHF. The chain carries TRBV6-5 and TRBJ1-5, with TRBD1 as a possible D gene (5 bases). This CDR3 is built from 13 residues. Between the trimmed V and J ends, which lost 8 bases and 4 bases, there was a span of 12 bases. Germline loops: CDR1 MNHEY, CDR2 SVGAGI.

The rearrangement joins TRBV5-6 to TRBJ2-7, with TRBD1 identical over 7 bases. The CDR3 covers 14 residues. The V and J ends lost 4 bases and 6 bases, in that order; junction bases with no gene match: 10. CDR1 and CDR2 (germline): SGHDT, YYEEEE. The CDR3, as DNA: TGTGCCAGCAGCGCGCTTGACAGGGCGAGCGAGCAGTACTTC. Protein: CASSALDRASEQYF. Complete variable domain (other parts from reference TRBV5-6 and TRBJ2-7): DAGVTQSPTHLIKTRGQQVTLRCSPKSGHDTVSWYQQALGQGPQFIFQYYEEEERQRGNFPDRFSGHQFPNYSSELNVNALLLGDSALYLCASSALDRASEQYFGPGTRLTVT.

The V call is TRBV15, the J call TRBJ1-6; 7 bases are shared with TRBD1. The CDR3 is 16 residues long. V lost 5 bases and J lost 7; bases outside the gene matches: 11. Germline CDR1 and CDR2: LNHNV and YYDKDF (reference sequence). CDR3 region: CATSPNVGTENSPLHF. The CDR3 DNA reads TGTGCCACCAGCCCTAATGTCGGGACAGAGAATTCACCCCTCCACTTT.

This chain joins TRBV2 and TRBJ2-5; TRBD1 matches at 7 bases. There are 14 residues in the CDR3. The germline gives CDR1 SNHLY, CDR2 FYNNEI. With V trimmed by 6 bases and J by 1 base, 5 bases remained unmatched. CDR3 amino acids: CASRDDRAQETQYF. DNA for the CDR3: TGTGCCAGCAGAGATGACAGGGCCCAAGAGACCCAGTACTTC. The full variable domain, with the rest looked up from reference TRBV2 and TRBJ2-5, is EPEVTQTPSHQVTQMGQEVILRCVPISNHLYFYWYRQILGQKVEFLVSFYNNEISEKSEIFDDQFSVERPDGSNFTLKIRSTKLEDSAMYFCASRDDRAQETQYFGPGTRLLVL.